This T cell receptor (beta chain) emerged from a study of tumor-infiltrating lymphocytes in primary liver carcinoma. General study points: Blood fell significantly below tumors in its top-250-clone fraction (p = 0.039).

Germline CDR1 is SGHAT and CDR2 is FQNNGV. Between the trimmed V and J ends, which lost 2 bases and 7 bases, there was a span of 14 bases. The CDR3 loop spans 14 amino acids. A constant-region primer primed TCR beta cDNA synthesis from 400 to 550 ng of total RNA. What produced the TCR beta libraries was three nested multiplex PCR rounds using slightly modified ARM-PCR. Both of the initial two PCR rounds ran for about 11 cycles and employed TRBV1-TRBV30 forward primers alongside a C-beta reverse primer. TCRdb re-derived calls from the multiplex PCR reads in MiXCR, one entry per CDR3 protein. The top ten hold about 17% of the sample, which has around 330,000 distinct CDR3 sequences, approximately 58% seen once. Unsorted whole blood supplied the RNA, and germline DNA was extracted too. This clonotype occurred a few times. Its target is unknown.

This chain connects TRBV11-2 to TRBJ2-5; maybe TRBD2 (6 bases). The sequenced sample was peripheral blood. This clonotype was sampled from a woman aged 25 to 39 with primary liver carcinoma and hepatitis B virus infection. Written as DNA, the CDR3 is TGTGCCAGCAGCTTAAGGAGTATGGGAGGGACCCAGTACTTC. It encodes CASSLRSMGGTQYF.